What follows are 31 T cell receptor beta chains derived from one specimen sequenced in a study of blood T cell repertoires in COVID-19. Method: immunoSEQ multiplex PCR; TCRdb's copy keeps in-frame clones and lacks some. The repertoire holds fewer than 200,000 clones, with 84% as singletons. Material: peripheral blood. The receptors derive from a man aged 40-49 years who had recovered from COVID-19.

The chain uses TRBV7-2 and TRBJ2-1; 12 nucleotides align to TRBD2. The CDR3 sequence is 15 residues long. J gave up 7 bases and V 6 bases, and 7 bases lay outside the gene matches. Per germline, CDR1 SGHTA and CDR2 FQGNSA. For the CDR3, the DNA is TGTGCCAGCAGGAAACCGGGACTAGCGGGTAATGAGCAGTTCTTC. This gives the protein CASRKPGLAGNEQFF.

This chain joins TRBV30 and TRBJ1-4; tentative D call: TRBD1 (6 bases). This CDR3 is 14 amino acids long. Per the germline V gene, CDR1 is GTSNPN and CDR2 is SVGIG (reference sequence). V lost 5 bases and J 5 bases, leaving 15 bases between the germline ends. CDR3 residues: CAWGPGTSNEKLFF. Written as DNA, the CDR3 is TGTGCCTGGGGGCCGGGGACATCGAATGAAAAACTGTTTTTT.

The sample holds one count of this clone. The chain combines TRBV9 with TRBJ2-7; D is ambiguous. This CDR3 region has 13 residues. V gave up 2 bases and J gave up 5 bases, with 11 bases separating them. The germline CDR1 and CDR2 sequences are SGDLS and YYNGEE. CDR3 in DNA: TGTGCCAGCAGCGTTTCAATAGGAGACGAGCAGTACTTC. It translates to CASSVSIGDEQYF.

This clone was observed a single time. The V call is TRBV5-8, the J call TRBJ2-4; 7 bases match TRBD1. The CDR3 contains 15 residues. V shed 4 bases, J shed 6 bases, and the junction held 10 bases outside the gene matches. Germline lookup yields CDR1 SGHTS and CDR2 YDEGEE. The CDR3 reads CASSRRDRARNIQYF. In nucleotides, the CDR3 is TGTGCCAGCAGCCGCCGCGACAGGGCAAGAAACATTCAGTACTTC.

As to this clone: The DNA is omitted, as the CDR3 cannot be located on it reliably, and the CDR3 follows TCRdb's listing. The chain couples TRBV21-1 to TRBJ1-4. TRBV21-1 is a pseudogene. The CDR3 spans 18 residues, counting both ends. CDR3 in amino acids: CASSKVVAGGATNEKLFF.

CDR3 in amino acids: CASSSTADTQYF. Here the CDR3 DNA reads TGTGCCAGCAGCTCTACCGCAGATACGCAGTATTTT. The chain is built from TRBV5-6 and TRBJ2-3, with D uncertain. V lost 3 bases to trimming and J lost 4 bases, with 6 bases between them. The CDR3 extends over 12 amino acids. Per the germline V gene, CDR1 is SGHDT and CDR2 is YYEEEE.

This clone was seen a single time. The chain recombines TRBV27 with TRBJ1-1; 7 positions match TRBD1. CDR1 MNHEY and CDR2 SMNVEV come from the germline V gene (reference sequence). The CDR3 totals 13 residues. V gave up 4 bases and J gave up 10 bases; unmatched junction bases: 9. In DNA, the CDR3 is TGTGCCAGCAGTTCAGACAGGGCGGGCGTAGCTTTCTTT. It is translated as CASSSDRAGVAFF.

The chain combines TRBV24-1 with TRBJ1-1; a possible D gene is TRBD1 (6 bases). The CDR3 is 14 amino acids. Trimming removed 2 bases from V and 4 bases from J, with 10 bases in between. Germline loops: CDR1 KGHDR, CDR2 SFDVKD. CDR3 in DNA: TGTGCCACCAGTGATTCGGACAGTTTCACTGAAGCTTTCTTT. Amino acid sequence: CATSDSDSFTEAFF.

The rearrangement uses TRBV9 and TRBJ1-6; the D gene is possibly TRBD1 (5 bases). Germline V CDR1 and CDR2: SGDLS, YYNGEE. V lost 4 bases and J 6 bases, leaving 14 bases between the germline ends. The length of the CDR3 is 15 residues. For the CDR3, the DNA is TGTGCCAGCAGCCCATTCCTCGGGGGTAATTCACCCCTCCACTTT. Amino acid sequence: CASSPFLGGNSPLHF. Filled out from reference TRBV9 and TRBJ1-6, the complete variable domain reads DSGVTQTPKHLITATGQRVTLRCSPRSGDLSVYWYQQSLDQGLQFLIQYYNGEERAKGNILERFSAQQFPDLHSELNLSSLELGDSALYFCASSPFLGGNSPLHFGNGTRLTVT.

In this sample, this clone turned up a few times. The rearrangement uses TRBV4-2 and TRBJ1-5, with TRBD1 matching over 8 bases. CDR1 and CDR2 (germline): LGHNA, YNFKEQ. V was pared by 5 bases and J by 3 bases, with 6 bases of the junction left unmatched. CDR3 length equals 15 residues. The CDR3 region has the DNA TGTGCCAGCAGCGAACAGGGGGTTAACAATCAGCCCCAGCATTTT. This encodes CASSEQGVNNQPQHF.

A few counts support this clone. This chain uses TRBV30 with TRBJ2-7; D is unclear. Trimming took off 3 bases at V and 0 bases at J, with 3 bases between the two ends. The CDR3 consists of 11 residues. Germline CDR1 GTSNPN, CDR2 SVGIG (reference sequence). The CDR3 coding sequence is TGTGCCTGGAGCCACTCCTACGAGCAGTACTTC. Protein product: CAWSHSYEQYF.

This clone was seen a few times. The J gene is TRBJ2-7, the V gene TRBV11-3; 7 bases are a match to TRBD1. The germline V gene encodes CDR1 SGHNT and CDR2 YENEEA. The CDR3 runs to 13 residues. V was clipped by 6 bases and J by 0 bases; unmatched bases: 2. CDR3 DNA: TGTGCCAGCAGGGGACAGACCTCCTACGAGCAGTACTTC. It specifies CASRGQTSYEQYF. The full variable domain, completed using reference TRBV11-3 and TRBJ2-7, is EAGVVQSPRYKIIEKKQPVAFWCNPISGHNTLYWYLQNLGQGPELLIRYENEEAVDDSQLPKDRFSAERLKGVDSTLKIQPAELGDSAVYLCASRGQTSYEQYFGPGTRLTVT.

The rearrangement uses TRBV12-3 or TRBV12-4 and TRBJ2-4; D may be TRBD1 (5 bases). The length of the CDR3 is 13 residues. V was cut by 4 bases and J by 12 bases, with 16 bases left in between. Here the CDR3 reads CASSWLRQGDQYF. CDR3 DNA sequence: TGTGCCAGCAGTTGGTTACGTCAGGGTGATCAGTACTTC.

The chain recombines TRBV11-3 with TRBJ2-7; 7 bases match TRBD1. The CDR3 runs 17 residues. Germline V lookup: CDR1 SGHNT, CDR2 YENEEA. Trimming removed 5 bases from V and 2 bases from J; junction bases left unmatched: 15. The CDR3 DNA sequence: TGTGCCAGCAGCCACCGGGACAGACATAGTCCGACCTACGAGCAGTACTTC. Amino acid sequence: CASSHRDRHSPTYEQYF. Supplemented by reference TRBV11-3 and TRBJ2-7, the full variable domain reads EAGVVQSPRYKIIEKKQPVAFWCNPISGHNTLYWYLQNLGQGPELLIRYENEEAVDDSQLPKDRFSAERLKGVDSTLKIQPAELGDSAVYLCASSHRDRHSPTYEQYFGPGTRLTVT.

V is TRBV18 and J is TRBJ2-1, with D unresolved. Germline CDR1 reads KGHSH; CDR2 reads LQKENI. V lost 5 bases and J 1 base, leaving 18 bases between the germline ends. This CDR3 has 17 amino acids. CDR3 in amino acids: CASSSVLVTGSYNEQFF. CDR3 nucleotides: TGTGCCAGCTCATCGGTCCTTGTAACGGGTTCCTACAATGAGCAGTTCTTC.

The CDR3 coding sequence is TGTGCCAGCAGCGCGTTCGAGGCAGGCGAGGGAGCTTTCTTT. Protein sequence: CASSAFEAGEGAFF. The chain carries TRBV11-3 and TRBJ1-1; D uncertain. Germline V gene sequence: CDR1 SGHNT, CDR2 YENEEA. This CDR3 has 14 amino acids. V lost 5 bases and J lost 10, with 20 bases in between.

In this sample, this clone turned up many times. The CDR3 bases are TGTGCCAGTAGTATGGGGCTAGGCACCCATGAGCAGTTCTTC. It is translated as CASSMGLGTHEQFF. The chain is built from TRBV19 and TRBJ2-1, with D possibly being TRBD1 (5 bases). CDR3 size: 14 residues. In germline, CDR1 is LNHDA, CDR2 SQIVND (reference sequence). Trimming took off 3 bases at V and 8 bases at J, with 14 bases between the two ends.

The chain is built from TRBV11-3 and TRBJ1-5; no clear D gene. The CDR3 loop spans 13 amino acids. The V end lost 6 bases, the J end lost 0 bases, and 6 bases lay between the germline ends. CDR1 and CDR2 (germline): SGHNT, YENEEA. DNA of the CDR3: TGTGCCAGCAGTCGGAGTAGCAATCAGCCCCAGCATTTT. This gives the protein CASSRSSNQPQHF.

The chain joins TRBV19 to TRBJ1-3; 7 nucleotides align to TRBD1. Germline CDR1 reads LNHDA; CDR2 reads SQIVND (reference sequence). V shed 8 bases and J 2 bases; nucleotides not matched to a gene: 6. The CDR3 covers 14 residues. In nucleotides, the CDR3 is TGTGCCAGTCTCCGGGACAGCGCTGGAAACACCATATATTTT. It yields the protein CASLRDSAGNTIYF.

The rearrangement joins TRBV7-2 to TRBJ1-4, with D possibly TRBD1 on 6 matching bases. Per the germline V gene, CDR1 is SGHTA and CDR2 is FQGNSA. Trimming removed 5 bases at V and 8 bases at J, with 12 bases between. The CDR3 spans 13 residues. This chain's CDR3 is CASSPGTWEKLFF. CDR3 nucleotide sequence: TGTGCCAGCAGCCCGGGGACATGGGAAAAACTGTTTTTT.

This clone was found once. This chain joins TRBV19 and TRBJ2-7, with a weak D call TRBD2 (6 bases). The CDR3 consists of 14 residues. Germline V CDR1 and CDR2: LNHDA, SQIVND (reference sequence). Deletions cut 5 bases from V and 7 bases from J, with 18 bases between. CDR3 residues: CASSSRGAPREQYF. The DNA for the CDR3 is TGTGCCAGTAGTTCCCGCGGGGCACCTAGGGAGCAGTACTTC.

This clone was seen more than once but under ten times. The CDR3, as DNA: TGTGCCAGCAGCTACTATAGTGGTACGGCAGATACGCAGTATTTT. Protein sequence: CASSYYSGTADTQYF. This chain links TRBV27 with TRBJ2-3; unclear D gene. The CDR3 is 15 residues long. Deletions cut 6 bases from V and 4 bases from J, with 17 bases between. Per germline, CDR1 MNHEY and CDR2 SMNVEV (reference sequence).

The chain has TRBV11-3 and TRBJ1-3, with D maybe TRBD1 (6 bases). Germline V lookup: CDR1 SGHNT, CDR2 YENEEA. The CDR3 runs to 15 residues. V was trimmed by 4 bases and J by 4 bases, leaving 14 bases between them. The CDR3 DNA reads as TGTGCCAGCAGCTCACTACAGGGAACCGGAAACACCATATATTTT. Residues: CASSSLQGTGNTIYF.

The genes are TRBV9 and TRBJ2-3; D is unclear. Deletions cut 0 bases from V and 0 bases from J, with 8 bases between. The germline CDR1 and CDR2 sequences are SGDLS and YYNGEE. The CDR3 runs to 15 residues. For the CDR3, the DNA is TGTGCCAGCAGCGTAGACGGGTCTAGCACAGATACGCAGTATTTT. This codes for CASSVDGSSTDTQYF.

This clone appeared a single time. The chain links TRBV5-4 to TRBJ2-1; TRBD2 matches at 7 bases. Germline V gives CDR1 SGHNT, CDR2 YYREEE (reference sequence). Trimming took 10 bases from V and 10 from J; bases not matched to a gene: 14. The CDR3 loop spans 13 amino acids. CDR3 DNA: TGTGCCCATAGCGGGCCAACGAATGGAGAGCAGTTCTTC. Translated, it gives CAHSGPTNGEQFF.

The chain employs TRBV4-3 and TRBJ1-4; D is undetermined. Per the germline V gene, CDR1 is LGHNA and CDR2 is YSLEER. The CDR3 contains 13 residues. The V and J ends lost 1 base and 8 bases respectively, with 8 bases between them. The CDR3 protein is CASSQAGREKLFF. In nucleotides, the CDR3 is TGCGCCAGCAGCCAAGCGGGGAGGGAAAAACTGTTTTTT.

This clone came up once. The CDR3 nucleotides read TGTGCCAGCAGCCTCACGACAGGGGGCGGGGAGACCCAGTACTTC. It codes for CASSLTTGGGETQYF. V and J are TRBV9 and TRBJ2-5; TRBD1 aligns across 10 bases. Germline V gene lookup returns CDR1 SGDLS and CDR2 YYNGEE. V shed 4 bases and J 5 bases; nucleotides not matched to a gene: 8. The CDR3 has 15 amino acids. The whole variable domain, filled in from reference TRBV9 and TRBJ2-5, reads DSGVTQTPKHLITATGQRVTLRCSPRSGDLSVYWYQQSLDQGLQFLIQYYNGEERAKGNILERFSAQQFPDLHSELNLSSLELGDSALYFCASSLTTGGGETQYFGPGTRLLVL.

This clone is a singleton in its sample. This chain uses TRBV6-5 with TRBJ1-1; 8 nucleotides line up with TRBD1. Losses at the gene ends were 6 bases for V and 0 bases for J; bases not matched to a gene: 3. There are 14 residues in the CDR3. CDR1 and CDR2 from the germline V gene are MNHEY and SVGAGI. CDR3 residues: CASREDRVNTEAFF. The DNA for the CDR3 is TGTGCCAGCAGAGAGGACAGGGTGAACACTGAAGCTTTCTTT.

The J gene is TRBJ1-4, the V gene TRBV18, with D possibly matching TRBD1 (6 bases). The length of the CDR3 is 18 residues. Germline-derived CDR1 and CDR2 are KGHSH and LQKENI. The germline V and J ends were trimmed by 3 bases and 8 bases, with 25 bases remaining between them. The CDR3: CASSPPTPYRDGGEKLFF. The CDR3 region has the DNA TGTGCCAGCTCACCGCCCACCCCGTACAGGGATGGGGGAGAAAAACTGTTTTTT.

To note about this clone: The sample holds other DNA sequences that translate to the same CDR3. V gene TRBV30 combines with J gene TRBJ1-1, with a possible D match to TRBD1 (6 bases). CDR1 and CDR2 (germline): GTSNPN, SVGIG (reference sequence). The CDR3 consists of 13 residues. Trimming stripped 0 bases from V and 5 bases from J, with 10 bases between. CDR3 coding DNA: TGTGCCTGGAGTGTGGGCAGGGGTACTGAAGCTTTCTTT. Its translation: CAWSVGRGTEAFF.

The rearrangement links TRBV19 to TRBJ2-2; TRBD2 is a possible D gene (5 bases). Per germline, CDR1 LNHDA and CDR2 SQIVND (reference sequence). The V end lost 5 bases, the J end lost 6 bases, and 16 bases lay between the germline ends. This CDR3 contains 15 residues. For the CDR3, the DNA is TGTGCCAGTAGTGCCCTTGGAGGCTCCCCCGGGGAGCTGTTTTTT. It yields the protein CASSALGGSPGELFF.